Listed below are T cell receptor beta chains from one sample, sequenced in a study of OX40 agonist ivuxolimab in advanced cancers. Generated by immunoSEQ multiplex PCR, the TCRdb table keeps only in-frame clones and is missing some. This table has roughly 25,000 clones, 77% appearing once. This specimen consisted of CD4+ or CD8+ T cells sorted from blood, obtained in a trial of the OX40 agonist ivuxolimab. These receptors were taken from an adult with an advanced solid tumor such as melanoma, head and neck, liver or kidney cancer. Both conserved end residues are part of each CDR3. D genes are given only for firm matches. Size values are once, few and many counts, or a class for expanded clones, and some rows have none.

.,TRBJ2-2,.,TRBV2,TGTGCCAGCAGTGAATTAGAATACACCGGGGAGCTGTTTTTT,CASSELEYTGELFF
TRBD1,TRBJ2-5,.,TRBV7-2,TGTGCCAGCAGCCAGGACAGGGGTGGGACCCAGTACTTC,CASSQDRGGTQYF
.,TRBJ2-1,once,TRBV9,TGTGCCAGCAGCGTAGTTTGGGGGGATGAGCAGTTCTTC,CASSVVWGDEQFF
TRBD1,TRBJ1-6,.,TRBV5-4,TGTGCCAGCAGCTTTGGGACAGGGAATAATTCACCCCTCCACTTT,CASSFGTGNNSPLHF
TRBD1,TRBJ1-1,.,TRBV27,TGTGCCAGCAGTTCTCGGGACAGGTACACTGAAGCTTTCTTT,CASSSRDRYTEAFF
.,TRBJ2-7,.,TRBV28,TGTGCCAGCAGCCCTCCCGGGACAAACCTCTACGAGCAGTACTTC,CASSPPGTNLYEQYF
TRBD1,TRBJ2-2,few,TRBV27,TGTGCCAGCAGGGACTACAGGGGGCGCGCCGGGGAGCTGTTTTTT,CASRDYRGRAGELFF
.,TRBJ1-3,.,TRBV18,TGTGCCAGCTCGGCCGGGACGGTCTTTATCTCTGGAAACACCATATATTTT,CASSAGTVFISGNTIYF
.,TRBJ2-2,.,TRBV7-3,TGTGCCAGCAGCATACGACAGGACACCGGGGAGCTGTTTTTT,CASSIRQDTGELFF
.,TRBJ1-1,.,TRBV7-3,TGTGCCAGCAGCTTGGGAACGAACACTGAAGCTTTCTTT,CASSLGTNTEAFF
.,TRBJ2-3,.,TRBV7-2,TGTGCCAGCAGCTTAGGGACGTCCGGACCAGGGGTTACAGATACGCAGTATTTT,CASSLGTSGPGVTDTQYF
.,TRBJ1-2,.,TRBV6-5,TGTGCCAGCAGAAGACAGAACTATGGCTACACCTTC,CASRRQNYGYTF
.,TRBJ1-2,.,TRBV29-1,TGCAGCGTTGAGATGTCTGGCTACACCTTC,CSVEMSGYTF
.,TRBJ1-2,.,TRBV4-2,TGTGCCAGCAGCCCCGCGTCCGGGGACTATGGCTACACCTTC,CASSPASGDYGYTF
.,TRBJ1-2,.,TRBV11-2,TGCGCCAGCAGCCAAGAGGGGAACTATGGCTACACCTTC,CASSQEGNYGYTF
.,TRBJ2-7,.,TRBV5-1,TGCGCCAGCAGCTTAGAGACAGCCTACGAGCAGTACTTC,CASSLETAYEQYF
.,TRBJ1-5,few,TRBV7-2,TGTGCCAGCGGGGGACTCAATCAGCCCCAGCATTTT,CASGGLNQPQHF
TRBD2,TRBJ2-7,.,TRBV10-3,TGTGCCATCAGTCTTGAGGGGGGACTAGCGGGAAGGAACGAGCAGTACTTC,CAISLEGGLAGRNEQYF
.,TRBJ2-6,.,TRBV6-1,TGTGCCAGCATTTTAGGGTTTTCTGGGGCCAACGTCCTGACTTTC,CASILGFSGANVLTF
TRBD1,TRBJ2-7,.,TRBV5-1,TGCGCCAGCAGCCCCCGGGGACAGGGCTACGAGCAGTACTTC,CASSPRGQGYEQYF
.,TRBJ1-1,.,TRBV27,TGTGCCTCGGGGGTCACTGAAGCTTTCTTT,CASGVTEAFF
TRBD2,TRBJ2-5,.,TRBV11-3,TGTGCCAGCAGCTCTAGCGGGAGTCGAAAGACCCAGTACTTC,CASSSSGSRKTQYF
TRBD2,TRBJ2-1,.,TRBV4-2,TGTGCCAGCAGCCAAGATCTCGCCGGGAGGGCCAGGAATGAGCAGTTCTTC,CASSQDLAGRARNEQFF
.,TRBJ2-7,.,TRBV7-2,TGTGCCAGCAGCAAAGAGGTAGGATTCTCCTACGAGCAGTACTTC,CASSKEVGFSYEQYF
.,TRBJ2-3,.,TRBV27,TGTGCCAGCACCCCGGGGACATACCCCACAGATACGCAGTATTTT,CASTPGTYPTDTQYF
.,TRBJ2-7,.,TRBV19,TGTGCCAGTAGTATAGGCCCCGAGCAGTACTTC,CASSIGPEQYF
TRBD1,TRBJ1-4,.,TRBV7-2,TGTGCCAGCAGCTCCCACGGAGGACAGGGTGGAAAACTGTTTTTT,CASSSHGGQGGKLFF
TRBD2,TRBJ2-5,.,TRBV7-2,TGTGCCAGCAGCAATACATTCGGGGGGAAGACCCAGTACTTC,CASSNTFGGKTQYF
TRBD1,TRBJ2-2,.,TRBV10-1,TGCGCCAGCAGTGAGTCCGGGACAGGGGGACGCGGGGAGCTGTTTTTT,CASSESGTGGRGELFF
TRBD2,TRBJ2-7,.,TRBV19,TGTGCCAGTAGTTCGGCTAGCGGGGGTGCCTCACATAATACCTACGAGCAGTACTTC,CASSSASGGASHNTYEQYF
.,TRBJ2-3,.,TRBV14,TGTGCCAGCAGCCAAGAAGTATTAATCACAGATACGCAGTATTTT,CASSQEVLITDTQYF
.,TRBJ2-7,.,TRBV9,TGTGCCAGCAGCAGGGACCAGGCGGGGGAGCAGTACTTC,CASSRDQAGEQYF
TRBD1,TRBJ2-1,.,TRBV19,TGTGCCAGTAGTCCGCGGACAGGGTTCCACAATGAGCAGTTCTTC,CASSPRTGFHNEQFF
.,TRBJ2-2,few,TRBV11-2,TGTGCCAGCACCGACGGGGCCGGGGAGCTGTTTTTT,CASTDGAGELFF
.,TRBJ2-7,.,TRBV6-6,TGTGCCAGCAGCCGGGGGACGGGATCCTACGAGCAGTACTTC,CASSRGTGSYEQYF
.,TRBJ2-7,.,TRBV10-3,TGTGCCATCAGACCAAACAATTACGAGCAGTACTTC,CAIRPNNYEQYF
.,TRBJ1-4,.,TRBV2,TGTGCCAGCAGTGAATTCGGGGGAATGAATGAAAAACTGTTTTTT,CASSEFGGMNEKLFF
.,TRBJ2-6,.,TRBV11-2,TGTGCCAGCAGCTTAAAGCCTGGGGCCAACGTCCTGACTTTC,CASSLKPGANVLTF
.,TRBJ1-1,.,TRBV19,TGTGCCAGTAGTATAGATCAGGGGCGAGGAACTGAAGCTTTCTTT,CASSIDQGRGTEAFF
.,TRBJ1-2,once,TRBV30,TGTGCCTGGAGTGTACACAGGGCAAATTCTAACTATGGCTACACCTTC,CAWSVHRANSNYGYTF
.,TRBJ2-7,.,TRBV7-2,TGTGCCAGCAGCTTAGGGGGGATCTCCTACGAGCAGTACTTC,CASSLGGISYEQYF